Below are 18 T cell receptor beta chains sequenced from a single sample in a study of blood T cell repertoires in COVID-19. Libraries were prepared by immunoSEQ multiplex PCR; TCRdb keeps only in-frame clonotypes and omits some of them. This table has around 300,000 clones, around 87% appearing once. Sequencing input: PBMCs or T cells enriched from blood (not recorded which). The receptors here all came from a woman in her thirties who had recovered from COVID-19.

CDR3 sequence reads: CASSLVRDFTEAFF. CDR3 coding DNA: TGTGCCAGCAGCTTAGTCCGGGACTTCACTGAAGCTTTCTTT. The chain carries TRBV7-6 and TRBJ1-1; possibly TRBD1 for D (5 bases). The germline V gene encodes CDR1 SGHVS and CDR2 FNYEAQ. The CDR3 is 14 residues long. Trimming stripped 1 base from V and 4 bases from J, with 10 bases between.

About this clone itself: Given the absence of the conserved phenylalanine or tryptophan at the CDR3 end, a read error is likely. The chain recombines TRBV12-5 with TRBJ1-2; D is ambiguous. The CDR3 loop spans 17 amino acids. Trimming pared 0 bases from V and 0 bases from J, leaving 14 bases between. Germline lookup yields CDR1 LGHNT and CDR2 FRNRAP. The CDR3 protein is CASGLVLLEVSNYGYTL. In nucleotides, the CDR3 is TGTGCTAGTGGTTTGGTTCTCCTGGAAGTGTCTAACTATGGCTACACCCTC.

This clone turned up a few times. The V and J genes are TRBV23-1 and TRBJ1-1, with 7 bases lining up with TRBD1. TRBV23-1 falls under the ORF class, with uncertain function. V shed 10 bases, J shed 2 bases, and the junction held 13 bases outside the gene matches. There are 15 residues in the CDR3. This chain's CDR3 is CANPTPDRENTEAFF. As DNA, the CDR3 is TGCGCCAACCCAACCCCCGACAGGGAAAACACTGAAGCTTTCTTT.

The chain links TRBV12-3 or TRBV12-4 to TRBJ2-5; maybe TRBD1 (5 bases). CDR3 size: 13 residues. V shed 2 bases and J shed 5 bases, with 9 bases lying between them. CDR3 coding DNA: TGTGCCAGCAGTTTATTCAGGGTCGAGACCCAGTACTTC. Translation: CASSLFRVETQYF.

The V call is TRBV25-1, the J call TRBJ1-1; maybe TRBD1 (5 bases). V dropped 2 bases and J dropped 0 bases, with 7 bases sitting between them. This CDR3 region has 14 residues. The germline V gene has CDR1 MGHDK and CDR2 SYGVNS. The CDR3 DNA is TGTGCCAGCAGTGAAGTAGGGGTGAACACTGAAGCTTTCTTT. This sequence encodes CASSEVGVNTEAFF. Full variable domain (remainder filled in from reference TRBV25-1 and TRBJ1-1): EADIYQTPRYLVIGTGKKITLECSQTMGHDKMYWYQQDPGMELHLIHYSYGVNSTEKGDLSSESTVSRIRTEHFPLTLESARPSHTSQYLCASSEVGVNTEAFFGQGTRLTVV.

The rearrangement uses TRBV7-9 and TRBJ1-2, with TRBD1 identical over 10 bases. The CDR3 sequence is 14 residues long. Germline V gives CDR1 SEHNR, CDR2 FQNEAQ (reference sequence). The V segment lost 3 bases and the J segment 7 bases; nucleotides outside the gene matches: 5. The CDR3 DNA reads TGTGCCAGCAGCTTGAGGGACAGGGGCTCTGGCTACACCTTC. Translating it yields CASSLRDRGSGYTF.

CDR3 sequence (DNA): TGTGCCAGCAGCTTCGGGCTAGCGGGGGGATACGAGCAGTACTTC. This gives the protein CASSFGLAGGYEQYF. The chain carries TRBV7-2 and TRBJ2-7, with 11 nucleotides matching TRBD2. V gave up 3 bases and J gave up 4 bases; unmatched junction bases: 5. Germline V lookup: CDR1 SGHTA, CDR2 FQGNSA. The CDR3 length is 15 residues.

The gene calls are TRBV7-9 and TRBJ2-3; TRBD2 is a possible D gene (5 bases). Deletions cut 4 bases from V and 3 bases from J, with 17 bases between. This CDR3 spans 16 amino acids. Germline V gene sequence: CDR1 SEHNR, CDR2 FQNEAQ (reference sequence). As DNA, the CDR3 is TGTGCCAGCAGCTACGCGTCGGGCGGAGGAACAGATACGCAGTATTTT. Its protein is CASSYASGGGTDTQYF.

This clone has just a few counts. The chain joins TRBV7-2 to TRBJ1-4; TRBD1 agrees at 8 bases. Germline V gene sequence: CDR1 SGHTA, CDR2 FQGNSA. V shed 4 bases and J 7 bases; nucleotides not matched to a gene: 11. CDR3 size: 16 residues. The CDR3 loop reads CASSWGQVGISEKLFF. Here the CDR3 DNA reads TGTGCCAGCAGCTGGGGACAGGTCGGGATCAGTGAAAAACTGTTTTTT. Looking up the rest from reference TRBV7-2 and TRBJ1-4 gives the full variable domain: GAGVSQSPSNKVTEKGKDVELRCDPISGHTALYWYRQSLGQGLEFLIYFQGNSAPDKSGLPSDRFSAERTGGSVSTLTIQRTQQEDSAVYLCASSWGQVGISEKLFFGSGTQLSVL.

With regard to this clone: Other DNA sequences within the sample encode an identical CDR3. J is TRBJ2-4 and V is TRBV7-2, with D possibly being TRBD2 (6 bases). From germline, CDR1 is SGHTA and CDR2 FQGNSA. Trimming took off 5 bases at V and 1 base at J, with 12 bases between the two ends. The CDR3 covers 15 residues. This CDR3 reads CASSPGGWAKNIQYF. CDR3 nucleotides: TGTGCCAGCAGCCCCGGGGGATGGGCCAAAAACATTCAGTACTTC.

The chain is built from TRBV7-8 and TRBJ2-1; TRBD1 might be the D (8 bases). V shed 3 bases and J shed 4 bases, with 13 bases lying between them. The germline gives CDR1 SGHVS, CDR2 FQNEAQ. This CDR3 has 15 amino acids. For the CDR3, the DNA is TGTGCCAGCAGCTTTGACAGGGGAGGGTACAATGAGCAGTTCTTC. Protein product: CASSFDRGGYNEQFF.

The chain is built from TRBV15 and TRBJ2-3; 14 positions agree with TRBD2. Germline V lookup: CDR1 LNHNV, CDR2 YYDKDF (reference sequence). The CDR3 length is 20 residues. With 2 bases clipped from V and 9 bases from J, the junction kept 19 bases outside the gene matches. Here the CDR3 DNA reads TGTGCCACCAGCAGATCGGGACTAGCGGGGGCCACTGGGCGTCTGCGCACGCAGTATTTT. Amino acid sequence: CATSRSGLAGATGRLRTQYF.

V and J are TRBV27 and TRBJ2-1, with 12 bases matching TRBD2. Germline loops: CDR1 MNHEY, CDR2 SMNVEV (reference sequence). The CDR3 spans 15 residues. V lost 1 base, J lost 9 bases, and 4 bases stayed unmatched. CDR3 bases: TGTGCCAGCAGTTTATTCGCTAGCGGGGGGGGTGAGCAGTTCTTC. The encoded protein is CASSLFASGGGEQFF.

This sequence joins TRBV5-1 and TRBJ1-1; no definite D call. The CDR3 extends over 15 amino acids. Germline V gives CDR1 SGHRS, CDR2 YFSETQ. Trimming took off 4 bases at V and 0 bases at J, with 13 bases between the two ends. DNA for the CDR3: TGCGCCAGCAGCGTCCAGGAAACCATGAACACTGAAGCTTTCTTT. This translates into CASSVQETMNTEAFF.

CDR3 sequence reads: CASSPGDSQQFF. CDR3 in DNA: TGTGCCAGCTCACCAGGGGACAGCCAGCAGTTCTTC. The chain joins TRBV18 to TRBJ2-1; 7 bases align to TRBD1. CDR1 and CDR2 (germline): KGHSH, LQKENI. This CDR3 contains 12 residues. J lost 11 bases, V lost 2 bases, and 3 bases had no gene match. The full variable domain, in which reference TRBV18 and TRBJ2-1 provide the parts outside the CDR3, is NAGVMQNPRHLVRRRGQEARLRCSPMKGHSHVYWYRQLPEEGLKFMVYLQKENIIDESGMPKERFSAEFPKEGPSILRIQQVVRGDSAAYFCASSPGDSQQFFGPGTRLTVL.

The chain combines TRBV5-1 with TRBJ2-5, with 14 positions matching TRBD2. Trimming cost V 4 bases and J 3 bases; bases outside gene matches: 2. CDR1 is SGHRS, CDR2 YFSETQ, per germline. This CDR3 comprises 15 residues. The CDR3 loop is CASSETSGGEETQYF. The CDR3 coding sequence is TGCGCCAGCAGCGAGACTAGCGGGGGGGAAGAGACCCAGTACTTC.

The CDR3 sequence is CASSQSRGSGTGAHYSNQPQHF. The CDR3 DNA reads as TGCGCCAGCAGTCAATCAAGGGGGTCAGGGACAGGGGCCCACTATAGCAATCAGCCCCAGCATTTT. The chain carries TRBV23-1 and TRBJ1-5, with 10 bases fitting TRBD1. TRBV23-1 is designated an ORF whose function remains uncertain. The CDR3 has 22 amino acids. V shed 0 bases and J 0 bases; nucleotides not matched to a gene: 17.

The chain uses TRBV10-2 and TRBJ2-7; 7 bases match TRBD1. J was trimmed by 2 bases and V by 2 bases; bases with no gene match: 9. The CDR3 is made up of 16 amino acids. Germline-derived CDR1 and CDR2 are WSHSY and SAAADI. This CDR3 is CASSEQTGLGPYEQYF. The CDR3 nucleotides read TGCGCCAGCAGTGAGCAGACAGGGTTGGGACCCTACGAGCAGTACTTC.